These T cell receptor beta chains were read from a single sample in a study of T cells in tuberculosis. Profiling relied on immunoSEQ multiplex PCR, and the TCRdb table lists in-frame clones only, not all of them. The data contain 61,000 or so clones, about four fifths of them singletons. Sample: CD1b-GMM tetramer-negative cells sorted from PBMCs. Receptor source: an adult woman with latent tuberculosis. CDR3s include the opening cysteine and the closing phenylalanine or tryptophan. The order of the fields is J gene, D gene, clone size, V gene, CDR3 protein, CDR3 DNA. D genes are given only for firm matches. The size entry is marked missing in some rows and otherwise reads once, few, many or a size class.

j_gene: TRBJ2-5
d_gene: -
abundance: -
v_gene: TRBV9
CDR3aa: CANSVGVGAYQETQYF
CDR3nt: TGTGCCAACAGCGTAGGAGTGGGGGCCTACCAAGAGACCCAGTACTTC

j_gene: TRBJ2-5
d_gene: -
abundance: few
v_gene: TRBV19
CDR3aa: CASSIEAGQETQYF
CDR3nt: TGTGCCAGTAGTATAGAGGCAGGCCAAGAGACCCAGTACTTC

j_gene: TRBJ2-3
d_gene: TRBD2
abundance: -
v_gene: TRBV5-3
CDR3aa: CARSRGTSGHTDTQYF
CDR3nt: TGTGCCAGAAGCAGAGGGACTAGCGGACACACAGATACGCAGTATTTT

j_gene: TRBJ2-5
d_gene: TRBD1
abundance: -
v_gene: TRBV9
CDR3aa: CASSPRPGQGYPETQYF
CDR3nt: TGTGCCAGCAGCCCACGACCGGGACAGGGTTATCCGGAGACCCAGTACTTC

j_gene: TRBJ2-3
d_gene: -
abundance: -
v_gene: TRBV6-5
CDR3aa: CASSPLTGKTDTQYF
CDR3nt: TGTGCCAGCAGCCCTCTGACGGGGAAAACAGATACGCAGTATTTT

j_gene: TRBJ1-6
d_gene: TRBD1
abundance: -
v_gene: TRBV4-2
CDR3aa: CASSPYTGVGISPLHF
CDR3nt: TGTGCCAGCAGCCCATATACAGGGGTGGGAATCTCACCCCTCCACTTT

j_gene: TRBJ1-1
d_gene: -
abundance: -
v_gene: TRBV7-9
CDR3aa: CASSGEVAFF
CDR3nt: TGTGCCAGCAGCGGGGAGGTAGCTTTCTTT

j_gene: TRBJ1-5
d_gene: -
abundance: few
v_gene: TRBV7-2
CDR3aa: CASSSGRFAGPQHF
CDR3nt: TGTGCCAGCAGCTCGGGGAGATTCGCGGGGCCCCAGCATTTT

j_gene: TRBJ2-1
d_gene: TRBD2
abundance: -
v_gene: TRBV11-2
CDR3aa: CASSLEGGTHNEQFF
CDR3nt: TGTGCCAGCAGCTTAGAGGGGGGGACCCACAATGAGCAGTTCTTC

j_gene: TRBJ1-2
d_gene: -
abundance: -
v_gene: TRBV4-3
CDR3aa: CASSQSGGNYGYTF
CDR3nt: TGCGCCAGCAGCCAATCCGGGGGAAACTATGGCTACACCTTC

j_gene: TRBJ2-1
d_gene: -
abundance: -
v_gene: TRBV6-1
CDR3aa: CASSEKGQSYNEQFF
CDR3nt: TGTGCCAGCAGTGAAAAAGGACAGTCCTACAATGAGCAGTTCTTC

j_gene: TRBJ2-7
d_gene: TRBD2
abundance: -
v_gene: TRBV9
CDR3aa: CASSVSGSLGYEQYF
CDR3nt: TGTGCCAGCAGCGTTAGCGGGAGTCTGGGCTACGAGCAGTACTTC

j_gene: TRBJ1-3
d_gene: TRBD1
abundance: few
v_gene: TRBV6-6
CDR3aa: CASGLGQGGSTIYF
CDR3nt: TGTGCCAGCGGATTGGGACAGGGAGGAAGCACCATATATTTT

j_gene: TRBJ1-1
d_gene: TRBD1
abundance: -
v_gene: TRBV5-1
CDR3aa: CASSFSGQGTEAFF
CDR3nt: TGCGCCAGCAGCTTCTCGGGACAGGGGACTGAAGCTTTCTTT

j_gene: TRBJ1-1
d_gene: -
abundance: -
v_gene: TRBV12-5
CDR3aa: CASGLLRQVGNTEAFF
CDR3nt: TGTGCTAGTGGTTTGTTGAGACAGGTCGGGAACACTGAAGCTTTCTTT

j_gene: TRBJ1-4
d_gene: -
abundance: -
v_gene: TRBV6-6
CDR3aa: CASSYGGSNEKLFF
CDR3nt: TGTGCCAGCAGTTACGGCGGATCTAATGAAAAACTGTTTTTT

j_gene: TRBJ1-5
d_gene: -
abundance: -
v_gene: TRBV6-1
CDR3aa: CASSDWGRQAFQPQHF
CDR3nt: TGTGCCAGCAGTGATTGGGGGCGACAGGCCTTCCAACCCCAGCATTTT

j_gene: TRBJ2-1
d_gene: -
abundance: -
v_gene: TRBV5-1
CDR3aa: CASSLAQAGNEQFF
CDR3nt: TGCGCCAGCAGCTTGGCCCAGGCCGGCAATGAGCAGTTCTTC

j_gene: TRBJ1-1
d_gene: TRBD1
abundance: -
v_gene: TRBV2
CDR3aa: CASHRDRGSTEAFF
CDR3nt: TGTGCCAGCCACCGGGACAGGGGTTCCACTGAAGCTTTCTTT

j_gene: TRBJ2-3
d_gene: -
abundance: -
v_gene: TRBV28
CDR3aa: CASRARDTQYF
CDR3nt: TGTGCCAGCAGAGCGAGGGATACGCAGTATTTT

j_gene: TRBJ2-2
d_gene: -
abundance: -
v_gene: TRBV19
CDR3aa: CASTRGSAGARTGELFF
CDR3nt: TGTGCCAGTACCCGAGGGTCGGCAGGGGCAAGGACCGGGGAGCTGTTTTTT

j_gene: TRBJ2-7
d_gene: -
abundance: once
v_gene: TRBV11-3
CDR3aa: CASSLGLAPPYEQYF
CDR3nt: TGTGCCAGCAGCTTAGGATTAGCTCCCCCCTACGAGCAGTACTTC

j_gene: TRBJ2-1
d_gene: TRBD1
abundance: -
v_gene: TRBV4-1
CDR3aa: CASSQDGTGAYNEQFF
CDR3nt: TGCGCCAGCAGCCAAGATGGGACAGGGGCCTACAATGAGCAGTTCTTC

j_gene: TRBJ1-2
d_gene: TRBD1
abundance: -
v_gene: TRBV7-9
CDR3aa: CASSDGTAYGYTF
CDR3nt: TGTGCCAGCAGCGACGGGACAGCCTATGGCTACACCTTC

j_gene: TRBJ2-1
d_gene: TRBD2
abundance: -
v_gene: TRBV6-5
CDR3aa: CASRKRGGTYNEQFF
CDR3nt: TGTGCCAGCAGGAAACGGGGGGGGACCTACAATGAGCAGTTCTTC

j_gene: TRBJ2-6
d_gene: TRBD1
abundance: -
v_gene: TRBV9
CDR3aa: CASSPRTGGISPGANVLTF
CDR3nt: TGTGCCAGCAGCCCTAGGACAGGGGGAATTAGCCCTGGGGCCAACGTCCTGACTTTC

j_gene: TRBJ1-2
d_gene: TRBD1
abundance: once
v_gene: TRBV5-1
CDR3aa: CASSLDGTGGYTF
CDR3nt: TGCGCCAGCAGCCTAGACGGGACAGGGGGCTACACCTTC

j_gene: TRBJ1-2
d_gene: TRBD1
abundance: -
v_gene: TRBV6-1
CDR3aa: CASLLQGAYGYTF
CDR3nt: TGTGCCAGCCTCTTACAGGGGGCCTATGGCTACACCTTC

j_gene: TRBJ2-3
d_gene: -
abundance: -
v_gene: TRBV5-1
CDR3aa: CASIKEDTQYF
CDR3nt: TGCGCCAGCATTAAGGAGGATACGCAGTATTTT

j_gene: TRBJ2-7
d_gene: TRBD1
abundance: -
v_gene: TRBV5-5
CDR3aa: CASSLTGGNYEQYF
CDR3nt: TGTGCCAGCAGCCTTACAGGGGGCAATTACGAGCAGTACTTC

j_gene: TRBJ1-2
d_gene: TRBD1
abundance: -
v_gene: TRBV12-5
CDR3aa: CASGPGQGSLYGYTF
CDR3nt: TGTGCTAGTGGACCGGGACAGGGGTCCCTCTATGGCTACACCTTC

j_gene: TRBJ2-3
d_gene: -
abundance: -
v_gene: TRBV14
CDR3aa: CASSQTLGVTDTQYF
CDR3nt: TGTGCCAGCAGCCAAACGCTAGGGGTGACAGATACGCAGTATTTT

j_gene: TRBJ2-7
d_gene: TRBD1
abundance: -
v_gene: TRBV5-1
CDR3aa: CASSITGAPYYEQYF
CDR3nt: TGCGCCAGCAGCATTACAGGGGCTCCGTATTACGAGCAGTACTTC

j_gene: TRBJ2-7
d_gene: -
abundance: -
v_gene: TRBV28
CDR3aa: CASTPQGKKNEQYF
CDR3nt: TGTGCCAGCACCCCCCAGGGAAAAAAGAACGAGCAGTACTTC

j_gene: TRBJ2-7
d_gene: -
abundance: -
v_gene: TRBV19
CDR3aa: CASSIASRKTYEQYF
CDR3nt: TGTGCCAGTAGTATAGCCTCTAGAAAAACCTACGAGCAGTACTTC

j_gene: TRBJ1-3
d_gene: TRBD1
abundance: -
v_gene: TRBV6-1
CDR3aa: CASTPTGQAGNTIYF
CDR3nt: TGTGCCAGCACTCCAACGGGACAGGCCGGAAACACCATATATTTT

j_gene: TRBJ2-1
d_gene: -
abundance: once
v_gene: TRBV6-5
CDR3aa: CASSYGPEQFF
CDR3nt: TGTGCCAGCAGTTACGGGCCCGAGCAGTTCTTC

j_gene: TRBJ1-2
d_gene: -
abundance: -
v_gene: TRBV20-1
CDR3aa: CSAGRGNGYTF
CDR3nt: TGCAGTGCTGGCAGGGGTAATGGCTACACCTTC